This T cell receptor (beta chain) appears in the sequencing data of a study of STAT5B mutations in CD4+ large granular lymphocyte leukemia. Study-level points and caveats: About 25% of private leukemic clonotypes occurred rarely in other patients' non-leukemic repertoires.

With regard to this clone: Its cognate antigen is unknown.

The data were produced by immunoSEQ multiplex PCR, yet TCRdb's version contains in-frame clones alone and is incomplete. The sample consists of 20,000 or so clones, around three quarters of them appearing once. Trimming shortened V by 6 bases and J by 2 bases, and 20 bases separated the two germline ends. The germline gives CDR1 MDHEN, CDR2 SYDVKM. This CDR3 contains 17 residues. The chain uses TRBV28 and TRBJ1-3; D is uncertain. The clonotype comes from a human donor in good health. The sample consisted of CD4+ T cells from blood buffy coats. CDR3 residues: CASRGPAWSITGNTIYF. The DNA of the CDR3 is TGTGCCAGCAGAGGGCCGGCGTGGTCGATTACTGGAAACACCATATATTTT.